This T cell receptor beta chain was observed in a study of cytomegalovirus exposure and HLA in healthy donors. The study ran its PCR with 60 Vbeta and 13 Jbeta primers. TCRdb's copy holds only in-frame clones and misses some; the assay was immunoSEQ multiplex PCR. The sample has under 200,000 clones, 65% to 85% seen once. Germline V CDR1 and CDR2: SGHNT, YYREEE (reference sequence). Trimming left V 4 bases short and J 4 bases short, with 11 bases between. This CDR3 is built from 13 residues. This TCR was sampled from a woman in her twenties or thirties in good health and CMV-seropositive. The sample consisted of PBMCs. The chain has TRBV5-4 and TRBJ1-2; maybe TRBD1 (6 bases). The CDR3 coding sequence is TGTGCCAGCAGCCCTGGACAGATCTATGGCTACACCTTC. This gives the protein CASSPGQIYGYTF.